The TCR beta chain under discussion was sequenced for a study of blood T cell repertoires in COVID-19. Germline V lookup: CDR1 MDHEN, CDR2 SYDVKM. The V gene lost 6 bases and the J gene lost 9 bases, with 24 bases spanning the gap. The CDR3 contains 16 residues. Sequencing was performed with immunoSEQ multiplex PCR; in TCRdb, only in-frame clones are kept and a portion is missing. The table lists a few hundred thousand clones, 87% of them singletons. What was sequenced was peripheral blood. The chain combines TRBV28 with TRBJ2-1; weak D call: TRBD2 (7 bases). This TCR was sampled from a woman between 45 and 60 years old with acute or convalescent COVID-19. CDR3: CASSLTSAGGQGEQFF. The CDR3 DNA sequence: TGTGCCAGCAGCCTCACTAGCGCTGGGGGACAAGGTGAGCAGTTCTTC.